These 30 T cell receptor beta chains originate from one sample sequenced in a study of shared T cell receptors in the human thymus. The protocol was immunoSEQ multiplex PCR, while the TCRdb copy is restricted to in-frame clones and leaves out a portion. This sample has about 660,000 clones; approximately 88% occur once, and the top ten carry around 0.0099%. These records were also assigned to another study, of human thymus T cells.

The sequencing input was thymocytes. These receptors came from a boy in the first two years of life with a congenital heart defect.

The chain joins TRBV28 to TRBJ2-7; 12 bases map to TRBD2. Germline CDR1 and CDR2: MDHEN and SYDVKM. This CDR3 has 18 residues. J gave up 0 bases and V 3 bases, and 9 bases lay outside the gene matches. As DNA, the CDR3 is TGTGCCAGCAGTTTTTGGACTAGCGGGGAGGAGGGCTCCTACGAGCAGTACTTC. Translated, it gives CASSFWTSGEEGSYEQYF.

The genes are TRBV27 and TRBJ1-1; TRBD1 matches at 8 bases. The CDR3 has 18 residues. CDR1 is MNHEY, CDR2 SMNVEV, per germline (reference sequence). V was pared by 4 bases and J by 6 bases, with 19 bases of the junction left unmatched. The chain's CDR3 is CASSSPGRGREGGAEAFF. CDR3 in DNA: TGTGCCAGCAGTTCCCCAGGCAGGGGGCGAGAGGGGGGAGCTGAAGCTTTCTTT.

The chain recombines TRBV5-3 with TRBJ2-3; 11 nucleotides match TRBD2. Being an ORF, TRBV5-3 has a function that is uncertain. The trim removed 0 bases at V and 6 bases at J, leaving 9 bases unmatched. The CDR3 runs to 17 residues. In DNA form, the CDR3 reads TGTGCCAGAAGCTTGGATAGCGGGAGGGCCGGGTTGGATACGCAGTATTTT. Translation gives CARSLDSGRAGLDTQYF.

The gene calls are TRBV7-9 and TRBJ1-1; D is undetermined. Germline assignment: CDR1 SEHNR and CDR2 FQNEAQ (reference sequence). Trimming took 5 bases from V and 3 from J, leaving 7 bases between them. There are 12 residues in the CDR3. CDR3 protein: CASSNEYTEAFF. In DNA, the CDR3 is TGTGCCAGCAGCAATGAGTACACTGAAGCTTTCTTT.

This chain uses TRBV6-1 with TRBJ1-1; 12 bases map to TRBD1. Germline trimming cut 2 bases from V and 2 bases from J; bases unmatched to any gene: 3. Germline loops: CDR1 MNHNS, CDR2 SASEGT. CDR3 length: 16 residues. CDR3 bases: TGTGCCAGCAGTGAATGGGACAGGGGGCGAAACACTGAAGCTTTCTTT. This gives the protein CASSEWDRGRNTEAFF.

This chain uses TRBV6-5 with TRBJ2-5; D is undetermined. This CDR3 comprises 14 residues. Germline V gene sequence: CDR1 MNHEY, CDR2 SVGAGI. V was pared by 0 bases and J by 7 bases, with 12 bases between. The CDR3: CASSYSLTDGTQYF. The CDR3 bases are TGTGCCAGCAGTTACTCCCTCACAGATGGGACCCAGTACTTC.

This clone appeared a few times. This sequence joins TRBV27 and TRBJ1-1; maybe TRBD1 (5 bases). Looked up from germline, CDR1 is MNHEY and CDR2 is SMNVEV (reference sequence). V was trimmed by 3 bases and J by 4 bases, leaving 15 bases between them. The CDR3 sequence is 15 residues long. The DNA for the CDR3 is TGTGCCAGCAGTTTCGCAGGGCCGACCCCCACTGAAGCTTTCTTT. It encodes CASSFAGPTPTEAFF.

The chain joins TRBV27 to TRBJ2-2; 10 nucleotides align to TRBD1. Trimming took 6 bases from V and 3 from J; bases not matched to a gene: 4. CDR1 is MNHEY, CDR2 SMNVEV, per germline (reference sequence). The CDR3 length is 15 residues. The CDR3 region is CASRLGTGDTGELFF. DNA of the CDR3: TGTGCCAGCAGGTTAGGGACAGGGGACACCGGGGAGCTGTTTTTT.

The chain links TRBV6-6 to TRBJ1-2, with D maybe TRBD1 (5 bases). Trimming stripped 9 bases from V and 8 bases from J, with 16 bases between. This CDR3 comprises 12 residues. Germline assignment: CDR1 MNHNY and CDR2 SVGAGI (reference sequence). CDR3 loop: CASLGHWRGYTF. Written as DNA, the CDR3 is TGTGCCAGTCTAGGACACTGGAGAGGCTACACCTTC.

This sequence joins TRBV7-9 and TRBJ2-7, with 8 bases that match TRBD2. This CDR3 comprises 17 residues. Germline V gives CDR1 SEHNR, CDR2 FQNEAQ (reference sequence). Trimming took 1 base from V and 3 from J; bases not matched to a gene: 11. The CDR3 sequence is CASSLGSTGGKDYEQYF. The CDR3, as DNA: TGTGCCAGCAGCTTAGGTAGCACGGGAGGGAAAGACTACGAGCAGTACTTC.

The rearrangement uses TRBV2 and TRBJ2-1; TRBD2 agrees at 7 bases. With 8 bases clipped from V and 7 bases from J, the junction kept 11 bases outside the gene matches. Germline V gives CDR1 SNHLY, CDR2 FYNNEI. CDR3 length: 14 residues. The CDR3 loop reads CASGDGEGPNEQFF. CDR3 sequence (DNA): TGTGCCAGCGGGGATGGGGAGGGCCCGAATGAGCAGTTCTTC.

The rearrangement uses TRBV5-1 and TRBJ2-7; D remains ambiguous. Per germline, CDR1 SGHRS and CDR2 YFSETQ. The CDR3 is 13 amino acids. Trimming cost V 0 bases and J 6 bases, with 10 bases left between them. For the CDR3, the DNA is TGCGCCAGCAGCTTGGCTTTTGGGCGCGAGCAGTACTTC. Encoded protein: CASSLAFGREQYF.

The sample holds one count of this clone. The chain joins TRBV15 to TRBJ2-7; 12 bases agree with TRBD2. Germline V CDR1 and CDR2: LNHNV, YYDKDF (reference sequence). CDR3 length equals 20 residues. J lost 0 bases, V lost 0 bases, and 12 bases had no gene match. In DNA, the CDR3 is TGTGCCACCAGCAGAGAACGAACAGCTCTAGCGGGAGGGCCCTCCTACGAGCAGTACTTC. Translating it yields CATSRERTALAGGPSYEQYF.

The rearrangement joins TRBV29-1 to TRBJ1-2; 8 bases match TRBD1. The CDR3 spans 18 residues. The V and J ends lost 2 bases and 2 bases, in that order; junction bases with no gene match: 16. Germline V gives CDR1 SQVTM, CDR2 ANQGSEA. This CDR3 reads CSVEKSRPTGGSNYGYTF. The CDR3 bases are TGCAGCGTTGAAAAATCGAGGCCCACAGGGGGTAGCAACTATGGCTACACCTTC.

This chain links TRBV6-1 with TRBJ2-7; tentatively, D is TRBD2 (6 bases). Trimming cost V 3 bases and J 2 bases, with 8 bases left between them. Germline CDR1 and CDR2: MNHNS and SASEGT. The CDR3 spans 13 residues. The CDR3: CASSDREPYEQYF. The CDR3 nucleotides are TGTGCCAGCAGTGACCGGGAGCCCTACGAGCAGTACTTC.

CDR3 sequence reads: CAISEPYRAGSGANVLTF. CDR3 sequence (DNA): TGTGCCATCAGTGAGCCCTACAGGGCGGGCTCTGGGGCCAACGTCCTGACTTTC. The chain uses TRBV10-3 and TRBJ2-6; D might be TRBD1 (6 bases). V gave up 2 bases and J gave up 0 bases, with 14 bases separating them. In germline, CDR1 is ENHRY, CDR2 SYGVKD. CDR3 length: 18 residues.

This chain joins TRBV4-1 and TRBJ1-5, with 7 bases aligning to TRBD1. Trimming took 2 bases from V and 0 from J; bases not matched to a gene: 1. The CDR3 consists of 15 residues. Germline V gives CDR1 MGHRA, CDR2 YSYEKL. CDR3 loop: CASSQNRGSNQPQHF. The CDR3 DNA reads TGCGCCAGCAGCCAAAACAGGGGTAGCAATCAGCCCCAGCATTTT.

The chain combines TRBV27 with TRBJ2-1; TRBD2 matches 11 bases. This CDR3 contains 14 residues. CDR1 and CDR2 from the germline V gene are MNHEY and SMNVEV (reference sequence). The trim removed 7 bases at V and 6 bases at J, leaving 5 bases unmatched. Written as DNA, the CDR3 is TGTGCCAGCAATACTAGCGGGAGTTCCAATGAGCAGTTCTTC. Encoded protein: CASNTSGSSNEQFF.

The V call is TRBV7-2, the J call TRBJ2-2; D gene uncertain. The CDR3 runs 14 residues. CDR1 is SGHTA and CDR2 is FQGNSA in the germline V gene. Trimming left V 1 base short and J 2 bases short, with 5 bases between. The CDR3 DNA reads TGTGCCAGCAGCTTAGAGCCCAACACCGGGGAGCTGTTTTTT. Translated, it gives CASSLEPNTGELFF.

Here the CDR3 reads CASSPRSRNTGELFF. CDR3 coding DNA: TGTGCCAGCAGCCCTCGGAGCAGGAACACCGGGGAGCTGTTTTTT. The chain is built from TRBV11-2 and TRBJ2-2; no reliable D call. CDR1 is SGHAT and CDR2 is FQNNGV in the germline V gene. The CDR3 contains 15 residues. Trimming cost V 5 bases and J 1 base, with 11 bases left between them.

This chain links TRBV19 with TRBJ1-4; 9 nucleotides line up with TRBD1. CDR1 and CDR2 from the germline V gene are LNHDA and SQIVND (reference sequence). J gave up 10 bases and V 4 bases, and 10 bases lay outside the gene matches. CDR3 length: 15 amino acids. CDR3 sequence: CASSRRDREITKLFF. As DNA, the CDR3 is TGTGCCAGTAGTAGAAGGGACAGGGAAATTACAAAACTGTTTTTT.

In this sample, this clone turned up once. The chain couples TRBV19 to TRBJ2-5; 14 bases are shared with TRBD2. V was clipped by 5 bases and J by 4 bases; unmatched bases: 6. There are 16 residues in the CDR3. Germline V gene lookup returns CDR1 LNHDA and CDR2 SQIVND (reference sequence). The CDR3 DNA follows: TGTGCCAGTAGTGCGACTAGCGGGAGGGCCCGAGAGACCCAGTACTTC. Protein product: CASSATSGRARETQYF.

This chain uses TRBV19 with TRBJ2-1; TRBD2 aligns across 9 bases. The CDR3 has 13 residues. Trimming took 6 bases from V and 10 from J; bases not matched to a gene: 7. Germline V lookup: CDR1 LNHDA, CDR2 SQIVND (reference sequence). CDR3: CASSLAGVEEQFF. The CDR3 bases are TGTGCCAGTAGCTTAGCGGGAGTGGAGGAGCAGTTCTTC.

This clone has a single count. The V and J genes are TRBV27 and TRBJ1-5, with D uncertain. This CDR3 comprises 15 residues. The germline V gene encodes CDR1 MNHEY and CDR2 SMNVEV (reference sequence). V was trimmed by 2 bases and J by 0 bases, leaving 8 bases between them. The CDR3: CASSLTVYSNQPQHF. The CDR3 region has the DNA TGTGCCAGCAGTTTAACGGTATATAGCAATCAGCCCCAGCATTTT.

The CDR3 sequence: CASSDRTGDGYTF. DNA of the CDR3: TGTGCCAGCAGTGACCGGACAGGGGATGGCTACACCTTC. The chain recombines TRBV6-4 with TRBJ1-2; 9 nucleotides align to TRBD1. The V gene end was trimmed by 2 bases and the J gene end by 6 bases; junction bases not matched to a gene: 1. CDR1 MRHNA and CDR2 SNTAGT come from the germline V gene. The CDR3 totals 13 residues.

The chain employs TRBV30 and TRBJ2-5; perhaps TRBD2 as D (6 bases). CDR3 length: 11 residues. V was clipped by 6 bases and J by 3 bases, with 8 bases between them. Germline lookup yields CDR1 GTSNPN and CDR2 SVGIG (reference sequence). The CDR3 region is CACGEEETQYF. The DNA for the CDR3 is TGTGCCTGCGGGGAGGAAGAGACCCAGTACTTC.

This rearrangement joins TRBV28 to TRBJ2-6, with D perhaps TRBD2 (5 bases). V was trimmed by 3 bases and J by 4 bases, leaving 13 bases between them. CDR1 is MDHEN, CDR2 SYDVKM, per germline. The CDR3 sequence is 16 residues long. The CDR3 nucleotides are TGTGCCAGCAGTTTTCGCAGGTCGGGAGGGGCCAACGTCCTGACTTTC. Its protein is CASSFRRSGGANVLTF.

J is TRBJ1-4 and V is TRBV27; D is undetermined. V was cut by 5 bases and J by 10 bases, with 17 bases left in between. CDR1 and CDR2 from the germline V gene are MNHEY and SMNVEV (reference sequence). This CDR3 is built from 14 residues. The CDR3: CASSPRTPRGKLFF. The CDR3 bases are TGTGCCAGCAGTCCCCGGACTCCTAGAGGAAAACTGTTTTTT.

The CDR3 bases are TGCGCCAGCAGCCCGGGACTAGCGGGAGGCCGGGGGACTAAAGAGACCCAGTACTTC. It encodes CASSPGLAGGRGTKETQYF. The chain carries TRBV5-1 and TRBJ2-5; TRBD2 matches 15 bases. The trim removed 4 bases at V and 3 bases at J, leaving 13 bases unmatched. This CDR3 is 19 amino acids long. Germline V lookup: CDR1 SGHRS, CDR2 YFSETQ.

Note on this clone: The sample has other DNA sequences that encode this CDR3 too. The rearrangement joins TRBV10-3 to TRBJ1-2; D perhaps matches TRBD1 (6 bases). CDR3 length equals 14 residues. Germline V CDR1 and CDR2: ENHRY, SYGVKD. The ends were cut back, 2 bases at V and 2 bases at J, with 9 bases in the middle. The CDR3 region has the DNA TGTGCCATCAGTGAGGTAGGGGGAAACTATGGCTACACCTTC. Amino acid sequence: CAISEVGGNYGYTF.